The rows below give T cell receptor beta chains drawn from one sample of a study of early T cells in non-severe SARS-CoV-2 infection. MiXCR was run by TCRdb on the 5' RACE reads, yielding one entry per CDR3 protein. This sample has 80,000 or so distinct CDR3 sequences, with roughly an eighth found just once. The material sequenced was whole blood. The receptors were gathered from an adult who was a healthcare worker with PCR-confirmed SARS-CoV-2 infection or an uninfected control (not recorded which). The CDR3 runs from the conserved cysteine through the conserved F or W. D genes are given only for firm matches. Where a row states a size, it is once, few, many or the class of an expanded clone; other rows omit it.

TRBJ1-5,NA,TRBD1,TRBV2,CASSTGGAGNQPQHF
TRBJ1-1,many,NA,TRBV10-2,CASRDSAGTEAFF
TRBJ2-1,NA,NA,TRBV7-9,CAVGEQSYNEQFF
TRBJ1-1,NA,NA,TRBV29-1,CSVDNRGSTEAFF
TRBJ1-2,many,NA,TRBV5-1,CASSSDGNYGYTF
TRBJ2-2,NA,NA,TRBV5-4,CASSLASYTGELFF
TRBJ2-1,many,NA,TRBV7-9,CASSLSGPGEQFF
TRBJ1-1,many,TRBD1,TRBV5-6,CASSWDRGVMNTEAFF
TRBJ2-1,NA,TRBD2,TRBV4-1,CASKRLAGNNEQFF
TRBJ1-5,NA,NA,TRBV19,CASTQVGVSNQPQHF
TRBJ2-5,few,TRBD2,TRBV18,CASSPPLADQETQYF
TRBJ2-3,NA,NA,TRBV3-1,CASSQVGGDDTRYF
TRBJ1-5,many,TRBD1,TRBV7-6,CASSLGDSSNQPQHF
TRBJ2-1,many,TRBD2,TRBV29-1,CSARLAGGNEQFF
TRBJ2-7,many,TRBD2,TRBV28,CASRSSGESYEQYF
TRBJ2-1,many,NA,TRBV29-1,CSVEIITRGEQFF
TRBJ2-3,NA,TRBD2,TRBV7-6,CASSLEGLARSTDTQYF
TRBJ2-1,many,TRBD2,TRBV10-2,CASSESRTSGINEQFF
TRBJ1-2,NA,TRBD1,TRBV20-1,CSAPTGGLYGYTF
TRBJ2-5,NA,TRBD1,TRBV5-1,CASSLLNRGPRETQYF
TRBJ2-3,NA,NA,TRBV7-2,CASSLGIRASTDTQYF
TRBJ2-2,few,TRBD1,TRBV6-6,CATEGTVNTGELFF
TRBJ1-1,many,TRBD1,TRBV7-9,CASSPLDRDTEAFF
TRBJ2-2,NA,TRBD2,TRBV7-9,CTSRPRTSGGLNTGELFF
TRBJ2-1,NA,NA,TRBV30,CAWSVGITGSDEQFF
TRBJ2-1,few,TRBD2,TRBV6-4,CASSRTSGGYNEQFF
TRBJ2-1,NA,TRBD2,TRBV19,CASSSTSGRIYNEQFF
TRBJ2-1,many,NA,TRBV29-1,CSVQGVGAGRAYNEQFF
TRBJ2-7,NA,TRBD2,TRBV5-1,CASSFQSSGPYEQYF
TRBJ2-5,few,NA,TRBV12-3/TRBV12-4,CASSPRERETQYF
TRBJ2-7,few,NA,TRBV19,CASSPDGTSYEQYF
TRBJ1-5,NA,TRBD1,TRBV2,CASSGGQGATQHF
TRBJ2-5,many,NA,TRBV29-1,CSVEGGGQETQYF
TRBJ1-5,NA,NA,TRBV7-9,CASSLDSPRDQPQHF
TRBJ1-4,once,NA,TRBV13,CASSFSARNEKLFF
TRBJ1-1,NA,NA,TRBV13,CASSLRQPNTEAFF
TRBJ2-7,many,TRBD2,TRBV6-5,CASRGRAGGEQYF
TRBJ2-1,few,TRBD1,TRBV5-1,CASSFVGQVNEQFF
TRBJ2-5,NA,NA,TRBV5-1,CASSVQGTEETQYF
TRBJ1-1,NA,TRBD1,TRBV9,CASSGSRDRVNTEAFF
TRBJ1-2,many,TRBD1,TRBV6-6,CASSYGRGVYGYTF
TRBJ2-1,many,NA,TRBV6-2/TRBV6-3,CASSSRGSYNEQFF
TRBJ1-2,few,NA,TRBV4-1,CASSQQSHRVGLDGYTF
TRBJ1-3,NA,NA,TRBV9,CASSVEGVSGNTIYF
TRBJ1-3,few,NA,TRBV20-1,CSARPLSGNTIYF
TRBJ1-5,NA,NA,TRBV25-1,CASSEGGQPQHF
TRBJ2-3,NA,NA,TRBV7-9,CASSLSGSDTDTQYF
TRBJ2-7,many,NA,TRBV10-3,CASLDFSYEQYF
TRBJ2-5,NA,NA,TRBV6-2/TRBV6-3,CASSPDYPRTQYF
TRBJ2-2,NA,NA,TRBV24-1,CATSDGTYTGELFF
TRBJ1-5,NA,TRBD1,TRBV18,CASSLTRGQQPQHF